The clone carrying this T cell receptor (beta chain) was observed a single time. This specimen belongs to a study of CD8 T cells in Susac syndrome. V was cut by 6 bases and J by 7 bases, with 19 bases left in between. The germline gives CDR1 DFQATT, CDR2 SNEGSKA (reference sequence). The CDR3 is 14 residues long. Sequencing of TCR beta, carried out with a high-throughput approach, was applied to CD8+ and CD4+ T cells from the blood. The multiple sclerosis controls were treatment-naive patients with relapsing-remitting disease that was stable or active. Negative magnetic isolation gave CD8+ and CD4+ cells; FACS enriched CD8+ TEMRA. RNA in amounts of about 0.5 to 1 ug was reverse transcribed with random hexamers. The method of amplification for TCR beta CDR3 was immunoSEQ multiplex PCR, covering 54 Vbeta and 13 Jbeta. One entry per CDR3 protein results from TCRdb running MiXCR on the immunoSEQ multiplex PCR reads. The repertoire holds fewer than 350,000 distinct CDR3 sequences, with approximately 90% as singletons.

This clonotype was obtained from a human donor with multiple sclerosis. V is TRBV20-1 and J is TRBJ1-5; the D gene is possibly TRBD1 (5 bases). The sample taken for sequencing was CD4+ T cells from PBMCs. The CDR3 coding sequence is TGCAGTGCGAAATATCCAGGGCCCCAACAGCCCCAGCATTTT. Its protein product is CSAKYPGPQQPQHF.